The 9 T cell receptor beta chains given below trace back to one sample, sequenced in a study of shared clonotypes between healthy human individuals. Only in-frame clones appear in the TCRdb table, and some are missing; sequencing was by immunoSEQ multiplex PCR. In the table there are around 720,000 clones, roughly 73% of which are singletons. The sequencing input was memory CD4+ T cells sorted from blood. Subset specified: CD45RA-negative fraction. Receptor source: a woman in her thirties in good health.

The chain uses TRBV25-1 and TRBJ2-7; D unclear. V was cut by 4 bases and J by 0 bases, with 10 bases left in between. The CDR3 totals 14 residues. The V gene's germline CDR1 is MGHDK and CDR2 SYGVNS. CDR3 in amino acids: CASSGLLFSYEQYF. For the CDR3, the DNA is TGTGCCAGCAGTGGATTACTTTTCTCCTACGAGCAGTACTTC.

This clone has just a few counts. The CDR3 reads CASSLGGPVYGYTF. As DNA, the CDR3 is TGTGCCAGCAGCTTGGGTGGTCCGGTCTATGGCTACACCTTC. This chain joins TRBV5-4 and TRBJ1-2, with D unresolved. CDR1 is SGHNT and CDR2 is YYREEE in the germline V gene (reference sequence). The CDR3 spans 14 residues. V lost 0 bases to trimming and J lost 4 bases, with 10 bases between them.

This sequence joins TRBV28 and TRBJ2-2, with TRBD1 matching 9 bases. CDR3 length: 16 residues. After removal of 3 bases from V and 7 bases from J, the junction contained 9 bases not matched to a gene. Germline V gene sequence: CDR1 MDHEN, CDR2 SYDVKM. DNA of the CDR3: TGTGCCAGCAGTTTCGGTGGGACAGGGTCAGGCGGGGAGCTGTTTTTT. Translation: CASSFGGTGSGGELFF.

The chain employs TRBV7-2 and TRBJ1-2; 10 nucleotides agree with TRBD1. The trim removed 5 bases at V and 4 bases at J, leaving 10 bases unmatched. The CDR3 is 16 amino acids. CDR1 and CDR2 from the germline V gene are SGHTA and FQGNSA. CDR3 sequence (DNA): TGTGCCAGCAGCCCCAAAACGACAGGGGGCGGCTATGGCTACACCTTC. Its translation: CASSPKTTGGGYGYTF.

The sample holds a few counts of this clone. V is TRBV5-1 and J is TRBJ1-2; D is perhaps TRBD1 (6 bases). V lost 1 base, J lost 4 bases, and 17 bases lay in between. Per germline, CDR1 SGHRS and CDR2 YFSETQ. The CDR3 is made up of 16 amino acids. CDR3 sequence reads: CASSLTAGGGSYGYTF. The CDR3 nucleotides read TGCGCCAGCAGCTTGACGGCGGGAGGGGGAAGCTATGGCTACACCTTC.

This chain connects TRBV19 to TRBJ2-1, with 15 bases aligning to TRBD2. V shed 8 bases, J shed 7 bases, and the junction held 0 bases outside the gene matches. This CDR3 region has 13 residues. Germline CDR1 LNHDA, CDR2 SQIVND (reference sequence). CDR3: CASGTSGRNEQFF. In DNA form, the CDR3 reads TGTGCCAGTGGGACTAGCGGGAGGAATGAGCAGTTCTTC.

CDR3 nucleotides: TGCGCCAGCAGAAGCGGGAGCCCCGAGCAGTACTTC. It specifies CASRSGSPEQYF. The chain links TRBV10-2 to TRBJ2-7; 8 positions match TRBD2. The CDR3 contains 12 residues. The junction had 4 bases not matched to a gene; V was cut back by 6 bases and J by 6 bases. The germline V gene has CDR1 WSHSY and CDR2 SAAADI.

The chain employs TRBV5-1 and TRBJ2-7, with D perhaps TRBD1 or TRBD2 (5 bases each). Trimming stripped 1 base from V and 10 bases from J, with 12 bases between. Per the germline V gene, CDR1 is SGHRS and CDR2 is YFSETQ. CDR3 length equals 12 residues. The CDR3 is CASSLFLGDQYF. For the CDR3, the DNA is TGCGCCAGCAGCTTGTTCCTAGGGGACCAGTACTTC.

This clone has ten or more counts. V gene TRBV11-1 combines with J gene TRBJ2-1; 7 bases agree with TRBD2. Germline assignment: CDR1 SGHAT and CDR2 FQDESV (reference sequence). J was trimmed by 4 bases and V by 3 bases; bases with no gene match: 6. The length of the CDR3 is 15 residues. CDR3 bases: TGTGCCAGCAGCTTGTCCCGAGCGGGGTACAATGAGCAGTTCTTC. Encoded protein: CASSLSRAGYNEQFF.